The 14 T cell receptor beta chains below all came from one sample that was sequenced in a study of blood T cell repertoires in COVID-19. The repertoire was sequenced with immunoSEQ multiplex PCR; TCRdb's copy has only in-frame clones and lacks some. This sample yields 130,000 to 150,000 clones, of which about 80% are seen a single time; approximately 3.5% belongs to the top ten. The sequenced sample consisted of peripheral blood. These receptors originate from a man aged 70 or older who had recovered from COVID-19.

The chain employs TRBV7-9 and TRBJ2-3; 10 positions agree with TRBD2. The CDR3 covers 16 residues. Germline V CDR1 and CDR2: SEHNR, FQNEAQ (reference sequence). The V and J ends lost 1 base and 4 bases, in that order; junction bases with no gene match: 5. CDR3 coding DNA: TGTGCCAGCAGCTTAGTCCTAGCGGGAGTGGCAGATACGCAGTATTTT. It codes for CASSLVLAGVADTQYF.

Notes on this clone: This specimen includes other DNA sequences encoding the same CDR3. CDR3 nucleotide sequence: TGTGCCAGCTCACCAGGGGCAGGGGAGACCCAGTACTTC. It translates to CASSPGAGETQYF. The chain couples TRBV18 to TRBJ2-5; the D gene is possibly TRBD1 (5 bases). V was clipped by 2 bases and J by 5 bases, with 9 bases between them. Germline CDR1 is KGHSH and CDR2 is LQKENI. The CDR3 is 13 amino acids.

V is TRBV29-1 and J is TRBJ2-1; TRBD2 agrees at 11 bases. CDR3 length: 17 residues. Germline lookup yields CDR1 SQVTM and CDR2 ANQGSEA. Trimming cost V 0 bases and J 3 bases; bases outside gene matches: 7. CDR3 nucleotide sequence: TGCAGCGTTGAAGATCCGTCTAGCGGGGGGCACTACAATGAGCAGTTCTTC. It is translated as CSVEDPSSGGHYNEQFF.

This chain uses TRBV24-1 with TRBJ2-2; 8 positions match TRBD2. The germline CDR1 and CDR2 sequences are KGHDR and SFDVKD. The V gene end was trimmed by 7 bases and the J gene end by 0 bases; junction bases not matched to a gene: 3. CDR3 size: 15 residues. For the CDR3, the DNA is TGTGCCACCAGCGAAGCGGGGGCGAACACCGGGGAGCTGTTTTTT. It specifies CATSEAGANTGELFF.

This chain connects TRBV2 to TRBJ1-2; tentatively, D is TRBD1 (6 bases). This CDR3 has 16 residues. Trimming took off 2 bases at V and 3 bases at J, with 16 bases between the two ends. The germline V gene has CDR1 SNHLY and CDR2 FYNNEI. Here the CDR3 reads CASSEWLWTADYGYTF. The DNA for the CDR3 is TGTGCCAGCAGTGAATGGTTGTGGACAGCCGACTATGGCTACACCTTC.

This chain connects TRBV27 to TRBJ2-3; weak D call: TRBD2 (5 bases). Germline V lookup: CDR1 MNHEY, CDR2 SMNVEV (reference sequence). The length of the CDR3 is 14 residues. The ends were cut back, 8 bases at V and 6 bases at J, with 18 bases in the middle. The CDR3 sequence: CASRGHYQTDTQYF. The CDR3 DNA reads TGTGCCAGCCGCGGGCACTACCAGACGGATACGCAGTATTTT.

J is TRBJ2-4 and V is TRBV6-5, with a tentative D call TRBD1 (5 bases). The germline V gene encodes CDR1 MNHEY and CDR2 SVGAGI. The V gene lost 6 bases and the J gene lost 6 bases, with 6 bases spanning the gap. The CDR3 totals 11 residues. CDR3 loop: CASSQGNIQYF. The CDR3 DNA reads TGTGCCAGCAGCCAGGGAAACATTCAGTACTTC.

The J gene is TRBJ2-7, the V gene TRBV28; D might be TRBD1 (5 bases). The germline gives CDR1 MDHEN, CDR2 SYDVKM. This CDR3 has 14 amino acids. The V end was cut by 2 bases, the J end by 1 base, with 9 bases between. CDR3 sequence reads: CASSLPRQSYEQYF. The CDR3 DNA follows: TGTGCCAGCAGTTTACCCCGACAGTCCTACGAGCAGTACTTC.

This clone was picked up one time. V and J are TRBV6-2 or TRBV6-3 and TRBJ2-3, with TRBD2 matching 7 bases. Trimming cost V 2 bases and J 1 base; bases outside gene matches: 6. This CDR3 is built from 16 residues. Germline assignment: CDR1 MNHEY and CDR2 SVGEGT. The CDR3 DNA follows: TGTGCCAGCAGTTACGACGGCGGGAGAGGCACAGATACGCAGTATTTT. Protein: CASSYDGGRGTDTQYF.

J is TRBJ1-5 and V is TRBV18; D remains ambiguous. In germline, CDR1 is KGHSH, CDR2 LQKENI. V was clipped by 0 bases and J by 9 bases, with 12 bases between them. The CDR3 has 14 residues. The CDR3, as DNA: TGTGCCAGCTCACCACCAAACCCAGGTGCGCCCCAGCATTTT. Translating gives CASSPPNPGAPQHF. Complete variable domain (other parts from reference TRBV18 and TRBJ1-5): NAGVMQNPRHLVRRRGQEARLRCSPMKGHSHVYWYRQLPEEGLKFMVYLQKENIIDESGMPKERFSAEFPKEGPSILRIQQVVRGDSAAYFCASSPPNPGAPQHFGDGTRLSIL.

The rearrangement uses TRBV4-2 and TRBJ2-7; weak D call: TRBD2 (6 bases). Trimming pared 5 bases from V and 3 bases from J, leaving 14 bases between. CDR1 is LGHNA, CDR2 YNFKEQ, per germline. This CDR3 region has 14 residues. CDR3 sequence (DNA): TGTGCCAGCAGCGCCCACTCCGGGAGCTACGAGCAGTACTTC. Amino acid sequence: CASSAHSGSYEQYF.

This clone was observed a single time. This chain uses TRBV12-5 with TRBJ2-2; D gene uncertain. This CDR3 is 14 amino acids long. V was cut by 0 bases and J by 6 bases, with 8 bases left in between. The germline gives CDR1 LGHNT, CDR2 FRNRAP. The CDR3 region has the DNA TGTGCTAGTGGTTTGGTCATAAGCGCCGGGGAGCTGTTTTTT. The encoded protein is CASGLVISAGELFF.

The CDR3 protein is CATSEAGLAGTDTQYF. The CDR3 nucleotides are TGTGCCACCAGTGAAGCTGGACTAGCGGGCACAGATACGCAGTATTTT. V and J are TRBV24-1 and TRBJ2-3; 10 bases fit TRBD2. The V and J ends lost 4 bases and 1 base, in that order; junction bases with no gene match: 4. The germline V gene encodes CDR1 KGHDR and CDR2 SFDVKD. This CDR3 region has 16 residues.

This clone was counted once. J is TRBJ2-5 and V is TRBV18, with 7 bases fitting TRBD1. Unmatched junction bases numbered 0, after V lost 2 bases and J lost 3 bases. This CDR3 comprises 13 residues. The germline V gene encodes CDR1 KGHSH and CDR2 LQKENI. CDR3 loop: CASSPGTEETQYF. The DNA of the CDR3 is TGTGCCAGCTCACCAGGGACAGAAGAGACCCAGTACTTC. Combining the CDR3 with reference TRBV18 and TRBJ2-5 gives the whole variable domain NAGVMQNPRHLVRRRGQEARLRCSPMKGHSHVYWYRQLPEEGLKFMVYLQKENIIDESGMPKERFSAEFPKEGPSILRIQQVVRGDSAAYFCASSPGTEETQYFGPGTRLLVL.